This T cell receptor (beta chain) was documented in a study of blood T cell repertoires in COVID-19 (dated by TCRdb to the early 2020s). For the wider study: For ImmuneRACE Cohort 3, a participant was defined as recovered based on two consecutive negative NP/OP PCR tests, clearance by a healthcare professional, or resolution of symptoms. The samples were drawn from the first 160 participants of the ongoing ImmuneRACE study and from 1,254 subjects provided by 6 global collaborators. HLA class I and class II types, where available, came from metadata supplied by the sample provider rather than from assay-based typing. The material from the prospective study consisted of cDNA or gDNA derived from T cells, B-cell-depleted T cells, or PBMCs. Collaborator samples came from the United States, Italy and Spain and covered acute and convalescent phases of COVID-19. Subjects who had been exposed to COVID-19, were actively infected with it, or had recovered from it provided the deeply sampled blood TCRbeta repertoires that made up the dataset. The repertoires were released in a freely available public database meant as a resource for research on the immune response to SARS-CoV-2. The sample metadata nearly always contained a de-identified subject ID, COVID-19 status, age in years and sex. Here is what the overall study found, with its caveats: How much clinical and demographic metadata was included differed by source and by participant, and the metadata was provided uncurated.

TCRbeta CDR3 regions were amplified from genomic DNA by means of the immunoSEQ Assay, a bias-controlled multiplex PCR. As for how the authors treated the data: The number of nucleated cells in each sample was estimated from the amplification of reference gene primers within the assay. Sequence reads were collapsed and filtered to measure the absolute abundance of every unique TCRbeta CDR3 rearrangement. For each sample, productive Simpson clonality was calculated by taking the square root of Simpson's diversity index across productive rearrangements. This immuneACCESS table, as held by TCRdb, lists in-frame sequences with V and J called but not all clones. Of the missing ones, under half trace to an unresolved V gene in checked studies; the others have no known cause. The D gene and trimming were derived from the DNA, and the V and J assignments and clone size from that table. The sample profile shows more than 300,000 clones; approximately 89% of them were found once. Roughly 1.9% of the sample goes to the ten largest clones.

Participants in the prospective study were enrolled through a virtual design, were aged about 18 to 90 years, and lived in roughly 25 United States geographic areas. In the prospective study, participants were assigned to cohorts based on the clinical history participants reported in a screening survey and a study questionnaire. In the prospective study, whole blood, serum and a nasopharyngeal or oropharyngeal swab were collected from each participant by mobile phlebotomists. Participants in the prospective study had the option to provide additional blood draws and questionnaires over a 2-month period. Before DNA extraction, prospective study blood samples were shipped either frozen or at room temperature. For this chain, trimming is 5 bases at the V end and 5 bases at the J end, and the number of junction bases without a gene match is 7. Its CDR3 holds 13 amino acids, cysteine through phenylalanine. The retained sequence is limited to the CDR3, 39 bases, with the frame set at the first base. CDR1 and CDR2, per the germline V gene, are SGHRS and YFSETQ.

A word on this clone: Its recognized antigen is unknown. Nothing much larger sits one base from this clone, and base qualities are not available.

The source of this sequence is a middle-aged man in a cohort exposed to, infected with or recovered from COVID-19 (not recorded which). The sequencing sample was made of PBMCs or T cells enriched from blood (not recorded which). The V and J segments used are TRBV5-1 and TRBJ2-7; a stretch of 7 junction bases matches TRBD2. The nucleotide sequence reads TGCGCCAGCAGTGCTGAGCGGGGCCACGAGCAGTACTTC. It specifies CASSAERGHEQYF.